This T cell receptor (beta chain) was identified in a study of blood T cell repertoires in COVID-19. Study as a whole: Both acute and convalescent COVID-19 samples were obtained from the United States, Italy and Spain. Sample material is recorded as cDNA or gDNA derived from T cells, B-cell-depleted T cells, or PBMCs.

This clone has only one observation. Trimming cost V 3 bases and J 8 bases; bases outside gene matches: 5. The germline V gene has CDR1 MGHRA and CDR2 YSYEKL. This CDR3 region has 14 residues. As originally analysed: Nucleated cell counts were estimated from reference gene primer amplification. Clones were sequenced by immunoSEQ multiplex PCR, and TCRdb holds only the in-frame ones, with some missing. The V and J calls and clone size come from that table; D and trimming were worked out from the DNA. Seen here are about 400,000 clones, around 87% observed once, and the top ten hold 2.5% to 3.5%. The sample was peripheral blood. The chain links TRBV4-1 to TRBJ2-2, with 8 bases identical to TRBD1. The clonotype comes from a human donor in a cohort sampled during active COVID-19. The CDR3, as DNA: TGCGCCAGCAGCCAGAGACAGGGGAGTGGGGAGCTGTTTTTT. Amino acids: CASSQRQGSGELFF.